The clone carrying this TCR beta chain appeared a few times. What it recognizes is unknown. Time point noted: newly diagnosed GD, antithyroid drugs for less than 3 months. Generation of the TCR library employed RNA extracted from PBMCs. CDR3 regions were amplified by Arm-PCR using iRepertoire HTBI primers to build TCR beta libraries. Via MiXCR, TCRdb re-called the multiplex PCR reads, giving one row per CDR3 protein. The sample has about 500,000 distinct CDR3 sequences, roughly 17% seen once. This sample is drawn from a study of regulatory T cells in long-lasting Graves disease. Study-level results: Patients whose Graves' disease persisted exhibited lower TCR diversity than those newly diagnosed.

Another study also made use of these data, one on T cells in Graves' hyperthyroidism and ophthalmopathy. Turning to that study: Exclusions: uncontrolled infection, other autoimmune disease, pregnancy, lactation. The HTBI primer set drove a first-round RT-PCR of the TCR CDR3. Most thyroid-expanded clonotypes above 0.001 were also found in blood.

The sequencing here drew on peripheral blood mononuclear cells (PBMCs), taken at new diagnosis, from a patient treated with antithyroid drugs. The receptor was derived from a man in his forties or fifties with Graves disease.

The CDR3 loop reads CSVEGTSGARRETQYF. DNA of the CDR3: TGCAGCGTTGAAGGGACTAGCGGAGCTAGGCGGGAGACCCAGTACTTC. J is TRBJ2-5 and V is TRBV29-1; 10 nucleotides agree with TRBD2. V trimming: 1 base; J trimming: 5 bases; junction bases outside the gene matches: 10. This CDR3 is 16 amino acids long. CDR1 is SQVTM, CDR2 ANQGSEA, per germline.